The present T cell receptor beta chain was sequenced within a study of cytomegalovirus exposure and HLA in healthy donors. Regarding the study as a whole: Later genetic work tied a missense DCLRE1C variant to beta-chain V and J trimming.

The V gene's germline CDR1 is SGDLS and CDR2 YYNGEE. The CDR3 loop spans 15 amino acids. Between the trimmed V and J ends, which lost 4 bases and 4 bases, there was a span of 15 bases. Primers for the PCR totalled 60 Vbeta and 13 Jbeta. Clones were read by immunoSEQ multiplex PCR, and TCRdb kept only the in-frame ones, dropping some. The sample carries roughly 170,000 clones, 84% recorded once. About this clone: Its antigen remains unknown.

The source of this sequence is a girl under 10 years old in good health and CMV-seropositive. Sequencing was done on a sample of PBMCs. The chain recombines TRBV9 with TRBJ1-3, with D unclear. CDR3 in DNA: TGTGCCAGCAGCCCTCGCCTAAATTTAGGAAACACCATATATTTT. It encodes CASSPRLNLGNTIYF.